This TCR beta chain was captured in a study of cytomegalovirus exposure and HLA in healthy donors. The study, taken as a whole, reports: 87-base-pair reads could not separate some V segments, including TRBV6-2 and TRBV6-3.

60 Vbeta and 13 Jbeta primers were used in PCR. The repertoire was sequenced with immunoSEQ multiplex PCR; TCRdb's copy has only in-frame clones and lacks some. The repertoire consists of about 150,000 clones, with about four fifths occurring once and the leading ten covering under 5.5%. Germline lookup yields CDR1 SGDLS and CDR2 YYNGEE. V lost 4 bases and J lost 0; bases outside the gene matches: 4. The CDR3 is made up of 14 amino acids. Comments on this clone: Its antigen is not identified. Other DNA variants within this sample encode the same CDR3.

Those who donated were healthy bone marrow donors. The rearrangement links TRBV9 to TRBJ2-7; 7 positions match TRBD2. The TCR sequence derives from a man aged 25-45 years in good health. Material for sequencing was PBMCs. This CDR3 reads CASSPSGASYEQYF. As DNA, the CDR3 is TGTGCCAGCAGCCCAAGCGGGGCCTCCTACGAGCAGTACTTC.